The sample holds one count of the clone carrying this TCR beta chain. Its antigen is unidentified. TCRdb's copy holds only in-frame clones and misses some; the assay was immunoSEQ multiplex PCR. Among some 21,000 clones listed, approximately 85% were seen once. The data originate from a study of PD-1 blockade in classical Hodgkin lymphoma. The study's findings and limits: Reported findings placed baseline TCR diversity lower in newly diagnosed patients (compared with healthy donors). Complete responders entered with baseline diversity on par with newly diagnosed patients, the results showed.

The time point here: cycle 4 day 1 (C4D1), after less than 7 weeks of nivolumab. Brentuximab vedotin exposure varied, and every patient relapsed after autologous stem cell transplantation. The CDR3 loop spans 17 amino acids. Germline trimming cut 1 base from V and 1 base from J; bases unmatched to any gene: 9. The germline CDR1 and CDR2 sequences are SGHAT and FQDESV (reference sequence). This clonotype was obtained from a human donor with classical Hodgkin lymphoma. The starting material was peripheral blood mononuclear cells (PBMCs), obtained before the fourth cycle of nivolumab. The chain is built from TRBV11-1 and TRBJ2-5; 7 nucleotides line up with TRBD2. CDR3 sequence: CASSLGSSGTGQETQYF. The CDR3, as DNA: TGTGCCAGCAGCTTAGGGTCCAGCGGGACGGGCCAAGAGACCCAGTACTTC.